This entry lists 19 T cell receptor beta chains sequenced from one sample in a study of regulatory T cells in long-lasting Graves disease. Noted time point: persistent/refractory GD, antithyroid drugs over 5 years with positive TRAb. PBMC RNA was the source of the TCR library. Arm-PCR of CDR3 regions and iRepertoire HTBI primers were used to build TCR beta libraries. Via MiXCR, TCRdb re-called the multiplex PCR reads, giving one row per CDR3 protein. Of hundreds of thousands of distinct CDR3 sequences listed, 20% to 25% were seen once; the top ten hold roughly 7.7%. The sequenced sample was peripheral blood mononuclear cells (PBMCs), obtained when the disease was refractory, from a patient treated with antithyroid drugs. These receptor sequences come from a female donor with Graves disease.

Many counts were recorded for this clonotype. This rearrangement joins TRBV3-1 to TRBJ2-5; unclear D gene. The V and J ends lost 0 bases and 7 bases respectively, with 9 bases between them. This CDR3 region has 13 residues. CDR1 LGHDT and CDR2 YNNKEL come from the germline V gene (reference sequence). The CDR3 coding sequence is TGTGCCAGCAGCCAAGATGGAGTCGGGACCCAGTACTTC. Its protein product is CASSQDGVGTQYF.

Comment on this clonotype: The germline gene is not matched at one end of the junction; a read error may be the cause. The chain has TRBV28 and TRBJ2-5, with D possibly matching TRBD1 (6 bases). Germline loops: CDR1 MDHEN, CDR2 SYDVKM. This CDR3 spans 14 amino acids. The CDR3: CASSTTGTKETQHF. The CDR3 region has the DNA TGTGCCAGCAGTACAACCGGGACAAAAGAGACCCAGCACTTC.

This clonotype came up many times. The CDR3 region has the DNA TGTGCCAGCAGATTGGTTAACTATGGCTACACCTTC. Translated, it gives CASRLVNYGYTF. The V and J genes are TRBV28 and TRBJ1-2; D is ambiguous. The CDR3 is 12 residues long. Germline assignment: CDR1 MDHEN and CDR2 SYDVKM. V was cut by 6 bases and J by 1 base, with 6 bases left in between.

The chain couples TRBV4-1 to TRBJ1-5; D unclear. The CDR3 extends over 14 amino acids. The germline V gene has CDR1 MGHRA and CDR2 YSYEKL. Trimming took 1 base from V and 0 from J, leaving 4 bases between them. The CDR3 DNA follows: TGCGCCAGCAGCCAAGTGATTAGCAATCAGCCCCAGCATTTT. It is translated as CASSQVISNQPQHF.

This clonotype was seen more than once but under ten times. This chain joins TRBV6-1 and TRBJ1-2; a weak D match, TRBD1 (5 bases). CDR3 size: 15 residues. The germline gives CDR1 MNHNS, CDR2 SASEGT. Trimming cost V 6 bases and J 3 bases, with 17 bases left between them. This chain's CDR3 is CASSPGAGADYGYTF. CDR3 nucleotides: TGTGCCAGCAGCCCCGGAGCCGGGGCTGACTATGGCTACACCTTC.

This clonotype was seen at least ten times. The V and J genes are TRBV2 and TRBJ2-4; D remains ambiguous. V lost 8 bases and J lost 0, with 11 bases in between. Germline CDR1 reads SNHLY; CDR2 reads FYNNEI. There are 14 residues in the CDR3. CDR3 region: CASVSEVAKNIQYF. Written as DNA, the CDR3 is TGTGCCAGCGTGTCCGAGGTAGCCAAAAACATTCAGTACTTC.

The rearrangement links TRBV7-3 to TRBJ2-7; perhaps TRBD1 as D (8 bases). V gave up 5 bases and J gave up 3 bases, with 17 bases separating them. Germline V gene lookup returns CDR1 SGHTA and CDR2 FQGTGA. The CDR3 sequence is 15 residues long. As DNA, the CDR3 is TGTGCCAGCAGCATTCAACAGGGGGGGGACTACGAGCAGTACTTC. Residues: CASSIQQGGDYEQYF.

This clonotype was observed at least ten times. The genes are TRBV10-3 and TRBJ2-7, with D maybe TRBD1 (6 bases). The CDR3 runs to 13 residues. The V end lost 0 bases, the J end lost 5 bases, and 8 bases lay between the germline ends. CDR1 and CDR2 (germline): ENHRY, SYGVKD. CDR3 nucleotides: TGTGCCATCAGTGAGTCTGCAGGGGACGAGCAGTACTTC. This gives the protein CAISESAGDEQYF.

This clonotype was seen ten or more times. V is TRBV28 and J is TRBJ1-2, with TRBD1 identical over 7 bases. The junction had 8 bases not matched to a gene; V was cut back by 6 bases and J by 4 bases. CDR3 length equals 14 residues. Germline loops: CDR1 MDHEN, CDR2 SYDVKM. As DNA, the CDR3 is TGTGCCAGCAGCGAGCTAGGGGGCACCTATGGCTACACCTTC. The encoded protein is CASSELGGTYGYTF.

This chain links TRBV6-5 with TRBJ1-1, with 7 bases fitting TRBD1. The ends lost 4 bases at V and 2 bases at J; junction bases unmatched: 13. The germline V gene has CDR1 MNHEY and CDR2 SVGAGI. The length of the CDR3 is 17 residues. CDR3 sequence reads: CASSSDRSLSENTEAFF. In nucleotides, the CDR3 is TGTGCCAGCAGTTCGGACAGGTCCCTCAGCGAAAACACTGAAGCTTTCTTT.

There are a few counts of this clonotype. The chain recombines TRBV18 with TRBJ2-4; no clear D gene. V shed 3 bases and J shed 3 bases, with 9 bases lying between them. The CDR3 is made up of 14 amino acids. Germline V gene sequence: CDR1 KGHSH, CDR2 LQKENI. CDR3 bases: TGTGCCAGCTCACCCCCACCGGGCAAAAACATTCAGTACTTC. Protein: CASSPPPGKNIQYF.

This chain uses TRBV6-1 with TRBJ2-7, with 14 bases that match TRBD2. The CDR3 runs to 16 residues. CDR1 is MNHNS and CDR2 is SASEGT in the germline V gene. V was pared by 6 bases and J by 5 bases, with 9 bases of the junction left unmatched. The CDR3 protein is CASSPGTSGGVNEQYF. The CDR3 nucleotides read TGTGCCAGCAGCCCCGGGACTAGCGGGGGTGTCAACGAGCAGTACTTC.

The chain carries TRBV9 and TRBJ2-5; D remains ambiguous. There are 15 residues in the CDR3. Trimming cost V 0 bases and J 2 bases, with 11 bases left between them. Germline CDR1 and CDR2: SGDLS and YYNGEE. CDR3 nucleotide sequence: TGTGCCAGCAGCGTAGGATCGGATCTACAAGAGACCCAGTACTTC. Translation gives CASSVGSDLQETQYF.

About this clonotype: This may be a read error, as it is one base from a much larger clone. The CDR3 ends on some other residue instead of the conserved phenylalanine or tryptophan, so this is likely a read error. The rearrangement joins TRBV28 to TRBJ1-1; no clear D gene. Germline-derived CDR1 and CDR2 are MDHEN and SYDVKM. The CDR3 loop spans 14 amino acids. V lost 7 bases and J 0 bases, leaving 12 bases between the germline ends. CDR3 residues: CASIPVGMNTEAFC. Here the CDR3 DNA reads TGTGCCAGCATCCCTGTCGGCATGAACACTGAAGCTTTCTGT.

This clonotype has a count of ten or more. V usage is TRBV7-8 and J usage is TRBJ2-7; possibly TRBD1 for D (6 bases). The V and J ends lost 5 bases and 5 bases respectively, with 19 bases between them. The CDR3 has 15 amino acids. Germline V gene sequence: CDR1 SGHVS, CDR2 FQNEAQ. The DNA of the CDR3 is TGTGCCAGCAGCAAATTCCCGACAGGAGCCCACGAGCAGTACTTC. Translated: CASSKFPTGAHEQYF.

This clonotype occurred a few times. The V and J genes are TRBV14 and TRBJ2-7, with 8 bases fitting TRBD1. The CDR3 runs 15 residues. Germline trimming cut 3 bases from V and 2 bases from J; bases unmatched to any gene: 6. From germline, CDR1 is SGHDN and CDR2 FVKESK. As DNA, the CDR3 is TGTGCCAGCAGCCAGGGCAGGGGGCATACCTACGAGCAGTACTTC. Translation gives CASSQGRGHTYEQYF.

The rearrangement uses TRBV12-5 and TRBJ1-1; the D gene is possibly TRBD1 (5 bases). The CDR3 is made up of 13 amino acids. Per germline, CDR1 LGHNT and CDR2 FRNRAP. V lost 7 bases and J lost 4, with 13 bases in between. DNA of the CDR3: TGTGCTAGTGCTACCGGGGGGGGCACTGAAGCTTTCTTT. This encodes CASATGGGTEAFF.

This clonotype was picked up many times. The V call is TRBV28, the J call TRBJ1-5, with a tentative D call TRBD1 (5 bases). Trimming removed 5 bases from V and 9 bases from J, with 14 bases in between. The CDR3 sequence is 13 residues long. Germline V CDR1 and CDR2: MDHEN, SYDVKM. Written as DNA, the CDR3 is TGTGCCAGCAGTGAGGGGCCTTGGCGGCCCCAGCATTTT. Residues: CASSEGPWRPQHF.

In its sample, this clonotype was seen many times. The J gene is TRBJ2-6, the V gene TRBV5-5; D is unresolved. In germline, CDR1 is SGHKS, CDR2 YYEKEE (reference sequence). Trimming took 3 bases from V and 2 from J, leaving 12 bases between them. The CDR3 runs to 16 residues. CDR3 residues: CASSSLRHTGANVLTF. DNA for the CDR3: TGTGCCAGCAGCTCGCTGCGCCACACTGGGGCCAACGTCCTGACTTTC.